Each of the 20 T cell receptor beta chains below was sequenced from the same sample in a study of long-term antiretroviral therapy in people with HIV. Version v3.0 of the immunoSEQ assay ran at survey level. Repertoires were generated with immunoSEQ multiplex PCR, while TCRdb's copy carries only in-frame clones and drops some. Of roughly 16,000 clones listed, approximately 94% were seen once; the top ten hold 4.6%. Here the sequenced sample was unsorted PBMCs, taken nearly 6.5 years after starting antiretroviral therapy. The receptor set was obtained from a woman aged 50 to 65 with HIV.

The gene calls are TRBV2 and TRBJ2-3; possibly TRBD1 for D (5 bases). V was pared by 6 bases and J by 2 bases, with 12 bases between. Germline CDR1 SNHLY, CDR2 FYNNEI. The CDR3 has 14 amino acids. The CDR3 coding sequence is TGTGCCAGCAGAGACAGACAGACCACAGATACGCAGTATTTT. Amino acids: CASRDRQTTDTQYF.

The CDR3 coding sequence is TGTGCCAGCAGCTTAGCGGACGGGGAGACCCAGTACTTC. Encoded protein: CASSLADGETQYF. The chain uses TRBV7-2 and TRBJ2-5, with no clear D. CDR3 length: 13 residues. Germline V gives CDR1 SGHTA, CDR2 FQGNSA. Trimming stripped 0 bases from V and 5 bases from J, with 7 bases between. Complete variable domain (other parts from reference TRBV7-2 and TRBJ2-5): GAGVSQSPSNKVTEKGKDVELRCDPISGHTALYWYRQSLGQGLEFLIYFQGNSAPDKSGLPSDRFSAERTGGSVSTLTIQRTQQEDSAVYLCASSLADGETQYFGPGTRLLVL.

By frequency in the sample, this clone is medium-sized (0.01 to 0.1%). The V gene is TRBV4-3, the J gene TRBJ2-3, with 10 nucleotides matching TRBD1. This CDR3 is 16 amino acids long. Germline V CDR1 and CDR2: LGHNA, YSLEER. V dropped 2 bases and J dropped 2; count of bases not matched to a gene: 4. Here the CDR3 reads CASSQSGTGVTDTQYF. The CDR3 DNA reads as TGCGCCAGCAGCCAATCCGGGACAGGGGTCACAGATACGCAGTATTTT.

The chain combines TRBV6-6 with TRBJ2-1; 8 nucleotides match TRBD2. Germline V lookup: CDR1 MNHNY, CDR2 SVGAGI (reference sequence). This CDR3 spans 15 amino acids. J lost 2 bases, V lost 6 bases, and 6 bases had no gene match. CDR3 in amino acids: CASRPTSGPYNEQFF. Here the CDR3 DNA reads TGTGCCAGCAGACCCACTAGCGGACCCTACAATGAGCAGTTCTTC.

V is TRBV6-5 and J is TRBJ1-1; 7 nucleotides align to TRBD1. Trimming cost V 2 bases and J 1 base; bases outside gene matches: 4. This CDR3 has 15 residues. The germline gives CDR1 MNHEY, CDR2 SVGAGI. The CDR3 spells CASSYPGQRNTEAFF. The CDR3 bases are TGTGCCAGCAGTTACCCGGGACAGAGGAACACTGAAGCTTTCTTT.

This clone appeared a single time. The chain recombines TRBV2 with TRBJ1-1, with a tentative D call TRBD1 (6 bases). The germline V and J ends were trimmed by 9 bases and 8 bases, with 10 bases remaining between them. The germline gives CDR1 SNHLY, CDR2 FYNNEI. The CDR3 loop spans 10 amino acids. The CDR3 DNA sequence: TGTGCCAGGGGGGCTCCGGAAGCTTTCTTT. It specifies CARGAPEAFF. The entire variable domain, with the rest obtained from reference TRBV2 and TRBJ1-1, is as follows: EPEVTQTPSHQVTQMGQEVILRCVPISNHLYFYWYRQILGQKVEFLVSFYNNEISEKSEIFDDQFSVERPDGSNFTLKIRSTKLEDSAMYFCARGAPEAFFGQGTRLTVV.

V usage is TRBV6-5 and J usage is TRBJ2-7, with D maybe TRBD2 (5 bases). V was shortened by 5 bases and J by 0 bases, with 8 bases between the two germline ends. The CDR3 sequence is 13 residues long. Germline lookup yields CDR1 MNHEY and CDR2 SVGAGI. For the CDR3, the DNA is TGTGCCAGCAGTCGCGGGTACTCCTACGAGCAGTACTTC. Its translation: CASSRGYSYEQYF.

The rearrangement uses TRBV7-6 and TRBJ2-7; D is perhaps TRBD2 (6 bases). Trimming left V 2 bases short and J 5 bases short, with 16 bases between. The CDR3 length is 15 residues. In germline, CDR1 is SGHVS, CDR2 FNYEAQ. CDR3 region: CASSLSVSGANEQYF. CDR3 DNA: TGTGCCAGCAGCTTATCAGTCTCGGGAGCTAACGAGCAGTACTTC.

The chain links TRBV2 to TRBJ2-1, with D possibly being TRBD2 (7 bases). The CDR3 consists of 14 residues. CDR1 SNHLY and CDR2 FYNNEI come from the germline V gene. The V and J ends lost 7 bases and 2 bases respectively, with 12 bases between them. The CDR3 DNA is TGTGCCAGCAATGGGGGGGGCCCCTACAATGAGCAGTTCTTC. The encoded protein is CASNGGGPYNEQFF.

The chain employs TRBV25-1 and TRBJ1-5, with TRBD1 matching 7 bases. This CDR3 has 14 amino acids. Germline trimming cut 2 bases from V and 3 bases from J; bases unmatched to any gene: 1. CDR1 is MGHDK, CDR2 SYGVNS, per germline. The CDR3 here is CASSEGQANQPQHF. The CDR3 nucleotides read TGTGCCAGCAGTGAAGGACAGGCCAATCAGCCCCAGCATTTT.

In its sample, this clone was seen once. The chain has TRBV5-6 and TRBJ1-1; 7 bases line up with TRBD1. This CDR3 comprises 16 residues. Germline values: CDR1 SGHDT, CDR2 YYEEEE. After removal of 2 bases from V and 10 bases from J, the junction contained 17 bases not matched to a gene. As DNA, the CDR3 is TGTGCCAGCAGCTTTACTACCGCTGGAGGGGGCTTCGGAGCTTTCTTT. Translating gives CASSFTTAGGGFGAFF.

The chain joins TRBV5-6 to TRBJ2-5; 7 positions agree with TRBD1. With 5 bases clipped from V and 1 base from J, the junction kept 8 bases outside the gene matches. The CDR3 length is 15 residues. From germline, CDR1 is SGHDT and CDR2 YYEEEE. CDR3 in DNA: TGTGCCAGCAGTTCATTGACAGGGTTCCAAGAGACCCAGTACTTC. Residues: CASSSLTGFQETQYF.

The CDR3 coding sequence is TGCGCCAGCACGGACAGGTCAGAGACCCAGTACTTC. This codes for CASTDRSETQYF. This chain joins TRBV5-1 and TRBJ2-5; 7 bases align to TRBD1. From germline, CDR1 is SGHRS and CDR2 YFSETQ. The trim removed 6 bases at V and 4 bases at J, leaving 3 bases unmatched. The CDR3 is made up of 12 amino acids.

The chain employs TRBV9 and TRBJ2-1; possible D gene TRBD2, 6 bases. This CDR3 has 16 residues. Germline V gene data show CDR1 as SGDLS and CDR2 as YYNGEE. Trimming took 2 bases from V and 2 from J, leaving 14 bases between them. The CDR3 spells CASSVGLALTYNEQFF. In DNA form, the CDR3 reads TGTGCCAGCAGCGTTGGGCTAGCGCTAACCTACAATGAGCAGTTCTTC. The entire variable domain, with the rest obtained from reference TRBV9 and TRBJ2-1, is as follows: DSGVTQTPKHLITATGQRVTLRCSPRSGDLSVYWYQQSLDQGLQFLIQYYNGEERAKGNILERFSAQQFPDLHSELNLSSLELGDSALYFCASSVGLALTYNEQFFGPGTRLTVL.

The chain recombines TRBV7-8 with TRBJ1-3; 7 nucleotides agree with TRBD1. CDR3 length: 15 residues. Germline assignment: CDR1 SGHVS and CDR2 FQNEAQ. Germline trimming cut 4 bases from V and 3 bases from J; bases unmatched to any gene: 6. CDR3 sequence: CASSYGTASGNTIYF. For the CDR3, the DNA is TGTGCCAGCAGCTACGGGACAGCAAGTGGAAACACCATATATTTT.

In its sample, this clone was seen once. The chain joins TRBV9 to TRBJ2-1; the match to TRBD2 covers 7 bases. V shed 3 bases, J shed 0 bases, and the junction held 3 bases outside the gene matches. CDR3 length: 15 amino acids. CDR1 and CDR2 (germline): SGDLS, YYNGEE. In DNA, the CDR3 is TGTGCCAGCAGCGGAAAGCGGGGCTCCTACAATGAGCAGTTCTTC. This gives the protein CASSGKRGSYNEQFF.

The CDR3 bases are TGTGCCAGCAGCCAAGATCTTACAGGGACTAGCCCCTACGAGCAGTACTTC. This codes for CASSQDLTGTSPYEQYF. The chain couples TRBV4-2 to TRBJ2-7, with 9 bases matching TRBD2. Germline CDR1 and CDR2: LGHNA and YNFKEQ. CDR3 length: 17 residues. The V segment lost 0 bases and the J segment 2 bases; nucleotides outside the gene matches: 8.

The genes are TRBV28 and TRBJ1-5; 7 bases map to TRBD1. With V trimmed by 6 bases and J by 3 bases, 14 bases remained unmatched. The CDR3 totals 17 residues. From germline, CDR1 is MDHEN and CDR2 SYDVKM. The CDR3 bases are TGTGCCAGCAGCCTAAACCACGGGACAGTATCCAATCAGCCCCAGCATTTT. Translation: CASSLNHGTVSNQPQHF.

The chain joins TRBV28 to TRBJ2-1; the D gene could be TRBD1 or TRBD2 (5 bases each). The CDR3 consists of 14 residues. Germline V gene sequence: CDR1 MDHEN, CDR2 SYDVKM. Trimming cost V 5 bases and J 7 bases, with 15 bases left between them. CDR3 sequence (DNA): TGTGCCAGCAGTCTCCCCGGGACGAGAAATGAGCAGTTCTTC. Translation: CASSLPGTRNEQFF.

This clone appeared once. The V and J genes are TRBV14 and TRBJ2-7; D call uncertain. CDR3 length: 15 amino acids. Trimming took off 1 base at V and 0 bases at J, with 10 bases between the two ends. Looked up from germline, CDR1 is SGHDN and CDR2 is FVKESK. The CDR3 sequence: CASSQVGGTSYEQYF. DNA of the CDR3: TGTGCCAGCAGCCAAGTAGGTGGAACCTCCTACGAGCAGTACTTC.